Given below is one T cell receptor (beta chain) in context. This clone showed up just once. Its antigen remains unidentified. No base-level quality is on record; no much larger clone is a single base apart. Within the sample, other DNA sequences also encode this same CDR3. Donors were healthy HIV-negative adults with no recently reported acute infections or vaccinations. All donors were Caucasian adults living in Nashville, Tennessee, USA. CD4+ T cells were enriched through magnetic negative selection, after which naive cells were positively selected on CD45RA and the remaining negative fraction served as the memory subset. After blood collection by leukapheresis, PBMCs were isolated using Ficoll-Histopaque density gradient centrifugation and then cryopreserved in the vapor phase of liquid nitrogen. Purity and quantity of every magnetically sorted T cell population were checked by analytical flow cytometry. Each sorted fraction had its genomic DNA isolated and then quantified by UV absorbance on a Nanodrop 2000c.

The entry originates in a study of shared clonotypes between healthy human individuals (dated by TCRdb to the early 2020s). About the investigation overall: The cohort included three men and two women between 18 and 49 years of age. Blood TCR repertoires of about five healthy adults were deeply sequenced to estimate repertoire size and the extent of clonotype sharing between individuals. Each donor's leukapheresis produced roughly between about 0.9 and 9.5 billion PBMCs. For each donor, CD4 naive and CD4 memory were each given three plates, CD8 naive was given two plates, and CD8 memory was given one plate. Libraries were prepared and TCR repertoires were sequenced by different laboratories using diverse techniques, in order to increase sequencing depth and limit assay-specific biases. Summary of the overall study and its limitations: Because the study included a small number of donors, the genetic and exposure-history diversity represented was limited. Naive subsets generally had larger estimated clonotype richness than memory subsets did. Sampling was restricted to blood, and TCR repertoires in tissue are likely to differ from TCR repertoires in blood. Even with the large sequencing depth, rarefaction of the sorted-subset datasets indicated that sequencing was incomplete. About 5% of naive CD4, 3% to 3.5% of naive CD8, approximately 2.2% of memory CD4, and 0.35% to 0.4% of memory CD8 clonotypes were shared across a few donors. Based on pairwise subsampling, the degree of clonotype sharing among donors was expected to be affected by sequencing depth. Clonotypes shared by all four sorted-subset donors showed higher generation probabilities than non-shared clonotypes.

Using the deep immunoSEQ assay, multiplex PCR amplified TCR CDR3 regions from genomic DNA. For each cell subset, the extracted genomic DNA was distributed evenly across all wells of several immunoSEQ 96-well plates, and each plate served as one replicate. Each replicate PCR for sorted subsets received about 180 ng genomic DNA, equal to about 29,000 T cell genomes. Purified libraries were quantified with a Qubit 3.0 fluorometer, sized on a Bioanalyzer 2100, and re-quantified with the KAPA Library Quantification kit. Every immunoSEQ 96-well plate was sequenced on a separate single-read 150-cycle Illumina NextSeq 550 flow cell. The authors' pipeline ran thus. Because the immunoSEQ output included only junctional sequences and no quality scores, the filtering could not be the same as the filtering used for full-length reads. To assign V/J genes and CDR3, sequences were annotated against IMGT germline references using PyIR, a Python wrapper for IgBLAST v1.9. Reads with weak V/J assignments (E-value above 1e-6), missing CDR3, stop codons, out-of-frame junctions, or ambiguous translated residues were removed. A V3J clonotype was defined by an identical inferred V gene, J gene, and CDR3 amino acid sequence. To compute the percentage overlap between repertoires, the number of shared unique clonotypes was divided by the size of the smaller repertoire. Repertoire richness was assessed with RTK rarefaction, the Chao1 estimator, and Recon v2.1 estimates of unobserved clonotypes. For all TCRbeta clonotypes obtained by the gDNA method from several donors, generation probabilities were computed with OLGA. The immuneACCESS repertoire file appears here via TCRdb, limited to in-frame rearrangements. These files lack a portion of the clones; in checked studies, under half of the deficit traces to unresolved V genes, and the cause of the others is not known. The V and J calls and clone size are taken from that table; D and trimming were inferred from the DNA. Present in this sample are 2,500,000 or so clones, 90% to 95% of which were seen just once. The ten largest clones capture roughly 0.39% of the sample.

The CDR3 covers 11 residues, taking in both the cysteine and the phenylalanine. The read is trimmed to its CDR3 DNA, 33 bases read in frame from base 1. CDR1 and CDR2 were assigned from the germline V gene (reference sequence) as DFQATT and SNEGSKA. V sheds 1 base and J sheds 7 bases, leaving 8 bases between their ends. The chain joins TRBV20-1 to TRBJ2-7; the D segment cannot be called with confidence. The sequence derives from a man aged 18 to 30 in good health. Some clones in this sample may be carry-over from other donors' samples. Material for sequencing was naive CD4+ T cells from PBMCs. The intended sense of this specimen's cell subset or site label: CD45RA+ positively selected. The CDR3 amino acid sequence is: CSARALGEQYF. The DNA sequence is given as TGCAGTGCTAGAGCTCTTGGGGAGCAGTACTTC.